The rows below give T cell receptor beta chains drawn from one sample of a study of T-cell memory formation after mild COVID-19. TCRdb re-derived calls from the 5' RACE reads in MiXCR, one entry per CDR3 protein. Of about 340,000 distinct CDR3 sequences in the sample, more than 15% were seen once. The specimen was PBMCs or a T cell subset sorted from them (not recorded which). The receptors derive from a man aged 18-30 years who had mild COVID-19 (a few samples of this study predate the infection). Cell type and time point are not known. Both conserved end residues are part of each CDR3. The order of the fields is D gene, clone size, V gene, J gene, CDR3 DNA, CDR3 protein. D genes are given only for firm matches. Expanded clones get a size class; other rows say once, few or many, or leave the size out.

>.|few|TRBV12-3/TRBV12-4|TRBJ2-2
TGTGCCAGCAGCCCGACAGGGAGGGGCACCGGGGAGCTGTTTTTT
CASSPTGRGTGELFF
>.|few|TRBV4-1|TRBJ2-2
TGCGCCAGCAGCCTCTATTCGGGGAACACCGGGGAGCTGTTTTTT
CASSLYSGNTGELFF
>.|few|TRBV5-1|TRBJ2-5
TGCGCCAGCAGCTTGGTAGGGTATGAGACCCAGTACTTC
CASSLVGYETQYF
>.|few|TRBV12-3/TRBV12-4|TRBJ2-7
TGTGCCAGCAGTTTTGGTTTCGGGGGCAAGAAGCAGTACTTC
CASSFGFGGKKQYF
>TRBD1|.|TRBV3-1|TRBJ1-1
TGTGCCAGCAGCCGACAGCAGGGGGGAACTGAAGCTTTCTTT
CASSRQQGGTEAFF
>TRBD2|.|TRBV5-1|TRBJ2-1
TGCGCCAGCAGCTTGGGGCGTACGGGACTAGCGCACAATGAGCAGTTCTTC
CASSLGRTGLAHNEQFF
>.|.|TRBV7-2|TRBJ1-2
TGTGCCAGCAGCTTAGTCACAGGGAGCGCCTATGGCTACACCTTC
CASSLVTGSAYGYTF
>.|.|TRBV2|TRBJ2-3
TGTGCCAGCAAAGGTGCGAGTACAGATACGCAGTATTTT
CASKGASTDTQYF
>.|few|TRBV7-6|TRBJ2-3
TGTGCCAGCAGCTCGTTTTCCAGGGGAGATACGCAGTATTTT
CASSSFSRGDTQYF
>.|.|TRBV20-1|TRBJ1-5
TGCAGTGCTAGGAGGAACGCATGGCCTCAGCCCCAGCATTTT
CSARRNAWPQPQHF
>.|few|TRBV20-1|TRBJ2-7
TGCAGTGCCCAAGGGGTGACTAGCGAGCAGTACTTC
CSAQGVTSEQYF
>TRBD1|few|TRBV10-3|TRBJ2-5
TGTGCCATCAGTGTAGACAGGGTCCCGGAGACCCAGTACTTC
CAISVDRVPETQYF
>.|few|TRBV14|TRBJ2-5
TGTGCCAGCAGCCAATTCCCGGAGACCCAGTACTTC
CASSQFPETQYF
>TRBD1|.|TRBV29-1|TRBJ1-2
TGCAGCGTTGAGGAGGACAGGCCTCCTAACTATGGCTACACCTTC
CSVEEDRPPNYGYTF
>TRBD1|few|TRBV4-3|TRBJ2-2
TGCGCCAGCAGCCCAGCCGGGACAGGGACCGGGGAGCTGTTTTTT
CASSPAGTGTGELFF
>.|few|TRBV7-3|TRBJ1-1
TGTGCCAGCAGCCTTCATCTGAACACTGAAGCTTTCTTT
CASSLHLNTEAFF
>TRBD1|few|TRBV23-1|TRBJ2-4
TGCGCCAGTAACAGGGGAATCAAAAACATTCAGTACTTC
CASNRGIKNIQYF
>TRBD1|few|TRBV29-1|TRBJ2-5
TGCAGCGTCGCCGAGGGGACAGGGGAGACCCAGTACTTC
CSVAEGTGETQYF
>TRBD1|few|TRBV4-1|TRBJ2-2
TGCGCCAGCAGCCAAGATGGACAGGCGAACACCGGGGAGCTGTTTTTT
CASSQDGQANTGELFF
>.|few|TRBV24-1|TRBJ2-6
TGTGCCACCAGTGATTTTACAGGTGGGGCCAACGTCCTGACTTTC
CATSDFTGGANVLTF
>TRBD1|few|TRBV7-8|TRBJ2-5
TGTGCCAGCAGCTTTCGTACAGGGGAAATGGAGACCCAGTACTTC
CASSFRTGEMETQYF
>TRBD2|.|TRBV4-2|TRBJ2-4
TGTGCCAGCAGCCACGGGGGGGCCGGGGGCATTCAGTACTTC
CASSHGGAGGIQYF